This is a list of T cell receptor beta chains from one sample in a study of CD4 T cells in relation to SARS-CoV-2 and coronaviruses. Profiled with immunoSEQ multiplex PCR; TCRdb holds only in-frame clones, not every one. This sample yields 60,000 to 75,000 clones, of which roughly 93% are seen a single time; approximately 0.21% belongs to the top ten. Sequencing was done on a sample of naive CD4+ T cells from PBMCs. The receptor source for this set is a human donor in good health. CDR3s include the opening cysteine and the closing phenylalanine or tryptophan. Fields, in order: clone size, D gene, J gene, V gene, CDR3 protein, CDR3 DNA. A D gene is named only where the DNA matches it firmly. The size field is filled for only some rows; it gives once, few, many or a size class.

size: NA
D: TRBD1
J: TRBJ1-4
V: TRBV18
CDR3: CASSPRTGDEKLFF
DNA: TGTGCCAGCTCACCTAGGACAGGGGATGAAAAACTGTTTTTT

size: NA
D: TRBD1
J: TRBJ1-1
V: TRBV2
CDR3: CASRYTGGEAFF
DNA: TGTGCCAGCAGATATACAGGGGGCGAAGCTTTCTTT

size: NA
D: TRBD1
J: TRBJ1-4
V: TRBV9
CDR3: CASSVSGQGGRYEKLFF
DNA: TGTGCCAGCAGCGTAAGTGGACAGGGGGGAAGGTACGAAAAACTGTTTTTT

size: NA
D: NA
J: TRBJ2-2
V: TRBV19
CDR3: CASSIVGSTGELFF
DNA: TGTGCCAGTAGTATCGTTGGGAGCACCGGGGAGCTGTTTTTT

size: NA
D: NA
J: TRBJ1-3
V: TRBV3-1/TRBV3-2
CDR3: CASSQGEGNTIYF
DNA: TGTGCCAGCAGCCAAGGTGAAGGAAACACCATATATTTT

size: NA
D: NA
J: TRBJ1-1
V: TRBV3-1/TRBV3-2
CDR3: CASSLSQGSTEAFF
DNA: TGTGCCAGCAGCCTAAGCCAGGGGTCGACTGAAGCTTTCTTT

size: NA
D: NA
J: TRBJ1-6
V: TRBV4-3
CDR3: CASSQSGYNSPLHF
DNA: TGCGCCAGCAGCCAGTCGGGATATAATTCACCCCTCCACTTT

size: NA
D: TRBD1
J: TRBJ2-7
V: TRBV28
CDR3: CASSFSGTGNIYEQYF
DNA: TGTGCCAGCAGTTTTTCCGGGACAGGGAATATCTACGAGCAGTACTTC

size: NA
D: NA
J: TRBJ2-7
V: TRBV6-7
CDR3: CASSYWGEYEQYF
DNA: TGTGCCAGCAGTTACTGGGGAGAGTACGAGCAGTACTTC

size: NA
D: NA
J: TRBJ1-3
V: TRBV28
CDR3: CASSPGGASGNTIYF
DNA: TGTGCCAGCAGTCCCGGGGGCGCCTCTGGAAACACCATATATTTT

size: NA
D: NA
J: TRBJ2-2
V: TRBV7-3
CDR3: CASSLNGAPTGELFF
DNA: TGTGCCAGCAGCTTGAACGGGGCCCCTACCGGGGAGCTGTTTTTT

size: NA
D: TRBD2
J: TRBJ2-1
V: TRBV30
CDR3: CACPTSGTYNEQFF
DNA: TGTGCCTGCCCGACTAGCGGGACCTACAATGAGCAGTTCTTC

size: NA
D: NA
J: TRBJ1-5
V: TRBV7-9
CDR3: CASSRGTGYNQPQHF
DNA: TGTGCCAGCAGCCGAGGGACGGGATACAATCAGCCCCAGCATTTT

size: NA
D: TRBD1
J: TRBJ1-1
V: TRBV13
CDR3: CASSSEGVNTGGFRNTEAFF
DNA: TGTGCCAGCAGCTCTGAAGGGGTCAATACAGGGGGCTTTAGGAACACTGAAGCTTTCTTT

size: NA
D: NA
J: TRBJ2-5
V: TRBV5-4
CDR3: CASLDRNQETQYF
DNA: TGTGCCAGCCTAGACAGAAACCAAGAGACCCAGTACTTC

size: NA
D: TRBD1
J: TRBJ1-4
V: TRBV7-9
CDR3: CASSLRLRTGGGEKLFF
DNA: TGTGCCAGCAGCTTAAGGTTGAGGACAGGGGGAGGAGAAAAACTGTTTTTT

size: NA
D: TRBD1
J: TRBJ2-3
V: TRBV5-1
CDR3: CASSLGTGGSDTQYF
DNA: TGCGCCAGCAGCTTGGGGACAGGGGGCTCAGATACGCAGTATTTT

size: few
D: NA
J: TRBJ2-7
V: TRBV5-8
CDR3: CASRVRAGASSYEQYF
DNA: TGTGCCAGCAGAGTCCGAGCAGGCGCCAGCTCCTACGAGCAGTACTTC

size: NA
D: NA
J: TRBJ1-1
V: TRBV7-2
CDR3: CASSLAAGLNTEAFF
DNA: TGTGCCAGCAGCTTAGCAGCAGGGCTGAACACTGAAGCTTTCTTT

size: NA
D: NA
J: TRBJ2-2
V: TRBV11-3
CDR3: CATRAGSTGELFF
DNA: TGTGCCACCCGGGCAGGGTCCACCGGGGAGCTGTTTTTT

size: NA
D: NA
J: TRBJ2-1
V: TRBV2
CDR3: CASSGDSYNEQFF
DNA: TGTGCCAGCAGTGGGGACTCCTACAATGAGCAGTTCTTC

size: NA
D: TRBD1
J: TRBJ2-7
V: TRBV19
CDR3: CASSQGQGSEQYF
DNA: TGTGCCAGTTCTCAGGGACAGGGAAGCGAGCAGTACTTC

size: NA
D: NA
J: TRBJ2-1
V: TRBV19
CDR3: CASSIGQNDYNEQFF
DNA: TGTGCCAGTAGTATAGGACAGAACGATTACAATGAGCAGTTCTTC

size: NA
D: NA
J: TRBJ1-6
V: TRBV9
CDR3: CASSVDSNSPLHF
DNA: TGTGCCAGCAGCGTCGACAGCAATTCACCCCTCCACTTT

size: NA
D: TRBD1
J: TRBJ1-2
V: TRBV9
CDR3: CASSSGGAGIYGYTF
DNA: TGTGCCAGCAGTTCAGGGGGGGCGGGAATATATGGCTACACCTTC

size: NA
D: TRBD2
J: TRBJ2-7
V: TRBV7-9
CDR3: CASSLVLAGGSYEQYF
DNA: TGTGCCAGCAGCTTAGTTCTAGCGGGAGGATCCTACGAGCAGTACTTC

size: NA
D: NA
J: TRBJ2-7
V: TRBV15
CDR3: CATSRDSGPGDDHEQYF
DNA: TGTGCCACCAGCAGAGATTCCGGCCCGGGGGACGACCACGAGCAGTACTTC

size: NA
D: TRBD2
J: TRBJ2-5
V: TRBV7-2
CDR3: CASSWGGLAGSQETQYF
DNA: TGTGCCAGCAGCTGGGGGGGACTAGCGGGGTCCCAAGAGACCCAGTACTTC